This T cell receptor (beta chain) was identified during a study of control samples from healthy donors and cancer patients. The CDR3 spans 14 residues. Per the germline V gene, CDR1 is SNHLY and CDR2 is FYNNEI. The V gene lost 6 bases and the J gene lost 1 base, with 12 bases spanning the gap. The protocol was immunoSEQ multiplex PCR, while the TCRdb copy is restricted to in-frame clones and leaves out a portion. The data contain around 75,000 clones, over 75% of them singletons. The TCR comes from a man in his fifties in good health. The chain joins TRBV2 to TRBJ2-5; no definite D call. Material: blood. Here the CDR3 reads CASRGSGFQETQYF. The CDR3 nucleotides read TGTGCCAGCAGGGGGTCAGGATTCCAAGAGACCCAGTACTTC.